This TCR beta chain was captured in a study of TIL therapy for anti-PD-1-resistant metastatic lung cancer. On the study more broadly: Half of patients were current or former smokers. Points from the study as a whole: Infused TIL clonotypes partially replaced the baseline blood repertoire, then decayed over months.

Germline lookup yields CDR1 SGHTA and CDR2 FQGTGA. This CDR3 is built from 16 residues. The trim removed 5 bases at V and 7 bases at J, leaving 13 bases unmatched. Documented time point: pre-treatment sample, taken before nivolumab and TIL therapy. As to this clone: The antigen remains unidentified.

The libraries were made with immunoSEQ v3. Each library reached about 2.1 million read pairs, or about 5-6 million at deep level. The table came from immunoSEQ multiplex PCR; TCRdb's copy has only in-frame clones and leaves some out. The table records about 18,000 clones, roughly 80% of them present only once. The sequence was obtained from a person aged 25-85 years with non-small cell lung cancer. The sample was blood, taken at baseline. This rearrangement joins TRBV7-3 to TRBJ2-2, with TRBD1 identical over 7 bases. In nucleotides, the CDR3 is TGTGCCAGCAGCCCCCAGGGGGTACGGACCAACGGGGAGCTGTTTTTT. This encodes CASSPQGVRTNGELFF.